The sequence of this T cell receptor (beta chain) was determined in a study of T cell changes during pregnancy in multiple sclerosis. Produced via immunoSEQ multiplex PCR; TCRdb's table is partial and in-frame only. The sample lists approximately 41,000 clones; approximately 94% were seen once. Trimming pared 0 bases from V and 3 bases from J, leaving 15 bases between. The CDR3 is 16 amino acids. The chain combines TRBV5-3 with TRBJ1-1; D is perhaps TRBD1 (6 bases). TRBV5-3 is filed as an ORF, its function uncertain. The source material was CD4+ T cells from peripheral blood mononuclear cells, sampled in the second trimester of pregnancy. The receptor was isolated from a female donor with multiple sclerosis, enrolled in a pregnancy study. DNA for the CDR3: TGTGCCAGAAGCTTGGGGGGTAATAGGGGGTACACTGAAGCTTTCTTT. This codes for CARSLGGNRGYTEAFF.